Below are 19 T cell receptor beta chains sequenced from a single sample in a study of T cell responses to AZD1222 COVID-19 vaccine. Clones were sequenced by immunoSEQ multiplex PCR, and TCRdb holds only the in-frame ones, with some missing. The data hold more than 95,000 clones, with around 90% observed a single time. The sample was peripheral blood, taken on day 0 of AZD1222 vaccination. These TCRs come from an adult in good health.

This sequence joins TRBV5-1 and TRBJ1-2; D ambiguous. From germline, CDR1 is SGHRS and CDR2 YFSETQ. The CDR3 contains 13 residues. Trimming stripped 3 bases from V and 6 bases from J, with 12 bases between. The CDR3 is CASSWGGLDGYTF. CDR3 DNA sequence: TGCGCCAGCAGCTGGGGAGGGCTGGATGGCTACACCTTC.

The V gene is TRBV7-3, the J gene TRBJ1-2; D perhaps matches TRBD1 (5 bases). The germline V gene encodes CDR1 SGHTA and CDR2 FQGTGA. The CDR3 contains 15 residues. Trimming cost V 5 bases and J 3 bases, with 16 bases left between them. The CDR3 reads CASSPGPGQHYGYTF. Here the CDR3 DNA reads TGTGCCAGCAGCCCCGGGCCAGGGCAACACTATGGCTACACCTTC.

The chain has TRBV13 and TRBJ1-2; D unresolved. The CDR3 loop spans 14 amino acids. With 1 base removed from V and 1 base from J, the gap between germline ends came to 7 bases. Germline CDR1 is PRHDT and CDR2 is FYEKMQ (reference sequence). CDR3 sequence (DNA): TGTGCCAGCAGCTTAGCTAGGGTTAACTATGGCTACACCTTC. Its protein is CASSLARVNYGYTF.

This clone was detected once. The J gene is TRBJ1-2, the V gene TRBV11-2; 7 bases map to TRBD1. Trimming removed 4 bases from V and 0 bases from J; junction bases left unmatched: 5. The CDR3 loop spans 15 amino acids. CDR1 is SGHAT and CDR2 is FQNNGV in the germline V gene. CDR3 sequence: CASSSSTGSNYGYTF. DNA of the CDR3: TGTGCCAGCAGCTCCTCGACAGGGTCTAACTATGGCTACACCTTC.

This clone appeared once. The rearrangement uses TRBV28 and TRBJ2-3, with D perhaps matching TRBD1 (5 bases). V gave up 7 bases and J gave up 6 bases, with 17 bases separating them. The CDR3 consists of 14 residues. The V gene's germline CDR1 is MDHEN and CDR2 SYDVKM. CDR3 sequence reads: CASKTYGGADTQYF. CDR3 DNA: TGTGCCAGCAAAACGTACGGTGGGGCGGATACGCAGTATTTT.

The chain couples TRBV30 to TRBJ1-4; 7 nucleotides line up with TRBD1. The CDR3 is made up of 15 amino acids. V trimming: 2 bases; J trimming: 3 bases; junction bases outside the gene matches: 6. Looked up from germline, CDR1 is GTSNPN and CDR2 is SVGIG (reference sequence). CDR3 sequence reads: CAWSTPTGSNEKLFF. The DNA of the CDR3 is TGTGCCTGGAGTACCCCGACAGGGTCTAATGAAAAACTGTTTTTT.

CDR3 in DNA: TGTGCCAGCTCACCAGTGGACAGGGCGGACACTGAAGCTTTCTTT. This sequence encodes CASSPVDRADTEAFF. The J gene is TRBJ1-1, the V gene TRBV18, with 8 bases identical to TRBD1. The CDR3 extends over 15 amino acids. J lost 3 bases, V lost 2 bases, and 5 bases had no gene match. The germline CDR1 and CDR2 sequences are KGHSH and LQKENI.

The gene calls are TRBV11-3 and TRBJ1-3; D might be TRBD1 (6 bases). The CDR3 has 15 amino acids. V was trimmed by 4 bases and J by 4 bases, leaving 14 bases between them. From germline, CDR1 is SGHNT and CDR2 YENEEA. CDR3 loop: CASSYRADRGNTIYF. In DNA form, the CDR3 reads TGTGCCAGCAGCTACAGGGCGGACCGGGGAAACACCATATATTTT.

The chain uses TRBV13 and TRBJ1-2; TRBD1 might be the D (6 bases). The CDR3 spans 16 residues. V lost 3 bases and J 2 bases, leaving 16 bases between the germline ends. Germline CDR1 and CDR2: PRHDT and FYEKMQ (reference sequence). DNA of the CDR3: TGTGCCAGCAGCTTTACGAATCCGGGGGCAAACTATGGCTACACCTTC. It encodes CASSFTNPGANYGYTF.

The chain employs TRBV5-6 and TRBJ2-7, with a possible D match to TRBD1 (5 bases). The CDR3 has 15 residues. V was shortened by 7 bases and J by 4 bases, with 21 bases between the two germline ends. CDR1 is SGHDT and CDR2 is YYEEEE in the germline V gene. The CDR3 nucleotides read TGTGCCAGCTCCTATCTGGGGCAGCATACTTACGAGCAGTACTTC. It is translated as CASSYLGQHTYEQYF.

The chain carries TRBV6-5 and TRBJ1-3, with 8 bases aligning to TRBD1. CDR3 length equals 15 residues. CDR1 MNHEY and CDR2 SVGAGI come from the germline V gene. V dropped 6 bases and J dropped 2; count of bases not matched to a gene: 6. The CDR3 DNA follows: TGTGCCAGCAGGCCGGGGACAGGACCTGGAAACACCATATATTTT. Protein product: CASRPGTGPGNTIYF.

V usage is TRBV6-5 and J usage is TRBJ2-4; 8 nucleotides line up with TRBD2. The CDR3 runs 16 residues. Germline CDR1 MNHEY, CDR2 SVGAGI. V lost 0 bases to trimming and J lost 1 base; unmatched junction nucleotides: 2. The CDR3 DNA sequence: TGTGCCAGCAGTTACTCCGGCGGGGGGGCCAAAAACATTCAGTACTTC. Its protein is CASSYSGGGAKNIQYF.

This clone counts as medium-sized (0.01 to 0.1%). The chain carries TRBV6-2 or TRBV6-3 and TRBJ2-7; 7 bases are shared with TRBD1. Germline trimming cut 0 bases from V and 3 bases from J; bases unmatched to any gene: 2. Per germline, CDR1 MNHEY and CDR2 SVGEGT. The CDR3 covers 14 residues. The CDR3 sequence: CASSYSDRSYEQYF. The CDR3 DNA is TGTGCCAGCAGTTACTCGGACAGGAGCTACGAGCAGTACTTC.

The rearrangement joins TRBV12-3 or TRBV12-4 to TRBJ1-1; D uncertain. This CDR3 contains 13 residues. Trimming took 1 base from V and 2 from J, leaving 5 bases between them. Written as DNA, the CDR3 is TGTGCCAGCAGTTTAGGGGTCAACACTGAAGCTTTCTTT. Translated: CASSLGVNTEAFF.

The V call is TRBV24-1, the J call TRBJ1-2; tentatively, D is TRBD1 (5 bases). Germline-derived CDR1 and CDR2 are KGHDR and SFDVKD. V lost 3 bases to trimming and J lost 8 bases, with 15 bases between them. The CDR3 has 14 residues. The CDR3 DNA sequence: TGTGCCACCAGTGATCGGGACGGCACGCCAGGCTACACCTTC. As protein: CATSDRDGTPGYTF.

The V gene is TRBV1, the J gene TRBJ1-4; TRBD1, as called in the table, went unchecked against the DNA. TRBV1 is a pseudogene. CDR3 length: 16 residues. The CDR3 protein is CTSSQPTDRGDEKLFF. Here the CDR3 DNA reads TGCACCAGCAGCCAACCAACTGACAGGGGTGACGAAAAACTGTTTTTT.

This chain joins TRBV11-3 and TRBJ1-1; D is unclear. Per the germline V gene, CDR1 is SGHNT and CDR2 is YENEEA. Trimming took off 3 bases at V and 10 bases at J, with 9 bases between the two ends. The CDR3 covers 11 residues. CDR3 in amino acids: CASSLDELAFF. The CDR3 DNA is TGTGCCAGCAGCTTGGACGAGTTAGCTTTCTTT.

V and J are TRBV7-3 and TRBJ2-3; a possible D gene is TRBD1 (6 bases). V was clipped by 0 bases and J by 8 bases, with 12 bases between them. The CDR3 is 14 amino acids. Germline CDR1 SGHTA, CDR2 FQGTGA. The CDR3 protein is CASSLTGASGTQYF. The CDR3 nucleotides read TGTGCCAGCAGCTTAACGGGGGCATCAGGTACGCAGTATTTT.

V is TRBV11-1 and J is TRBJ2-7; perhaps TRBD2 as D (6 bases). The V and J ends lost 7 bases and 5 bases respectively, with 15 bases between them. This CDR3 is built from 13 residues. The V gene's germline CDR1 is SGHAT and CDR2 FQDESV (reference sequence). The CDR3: CASKLRGTDEQYF. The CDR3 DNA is TGTGCCAGCAAACTGCGGGGCACCGACGAGCAGTACTTC.